This TCR beta chain is from a study of blood T cell repertoires in COVID-19 (dated by TCRdb to 2020 to 2022). Turning to the overall study: Samples covering the acute and convalescent phases of COVID-19 were provided by collaborators in the United States, Italy and Spain. The prospective study material was composed of cDNA or gDNA derived from T cells, B-cell-depleted T cells, or PBMCs. Deeply sampled blood TCRbeta repertoires from subjects exposed to, actively infected with, or recovered from COVID-19 were included in the dataset. The repertoires were released in a freely available public database meant as a resource for research on the immune response to SARS-CoV-2. The samples were drawn from two sources: the first 160 participants of the ongoing ImmuneRACE study, and over 1,000 subjects contributed by 6 global collaborators. A de-identified subject ID, COVID-19 status, age in years and sex were almost always included in the sample metadata. HLA class I and class II types, where available, came from metadata supplied by the sample provider rather than from assay-based typing. General conclusions and limits of the study: Clinical and demographic metadata were provided uncurated, with the amount varying by source and participant.

TCRbeta CDR3 regions were amplified from genomic DNA by means of the immunoSEQ Assay, a bias-controlled multiplex PCR. The source study handled its data this way. Within the assay, amplification of reference gene primers was used to estimate how many nucleated cells each sample contained. To quantify the absolute abundance of each unique TCRbeta CDR3 rearrangement, sequence reads were collapsed and filtered. Productive Simpson clonality was computed per sample as the square root of Simpson's diversity index over productive rearrangements. The table was pulled from immuneACCESS by TCRdb, which kept in-frame rearrangements only. Such tables lose some clones; where checked, under half of the loss comes from unresolved V genes, and the rest has no known cause. For V, J and clone size, that table is used; D and trimming come from the DNA. Here the sample has approximately 360,000 clones; approximately 90% occur a single time. More than 0.85% of the sample lies in the top ten.

Participants in the prospective study were enrolled through a virtual design, were aged about 18 to 100 years, and lived in approximately 25 United States geographic areas. In the prospective study, participants were assigned to cohorts based on the clinical history participants reported in a screening survey and a study questionnaire. Mobile phlebotomists in the prospective study collected whole blood, serum and a nasopharyngeal or oropharyngeal swab from every participant. Participants in the prospective study had the option to provide additional blood draws and questionnaires over a roughly 2-month period. Before DNA extraction, blood samples from the prospective study were shipped at room temperature or frozen. A word on this clone: Its antigen is still unknown. No much larger clone exists at a distance of one base, and base qualities are not known.

V sheds 8 bases and J sheds 7 bases, leaving 8 bases between their ends. CDR1 is given as MDHEN and CDR2 as SYDVKM, both from the germline V gene. The cysteine opens and the phenylalanine closes a CDR3 of 10 amino acids. Solely the CDR3 DNA is kept, with 30 bases framed from the first base. Here the chain combines TRBV28 and TRBJ1-2, with the D gene uncertain. Sequencing used PBMCs or T cells enriched from blood (not recorded which). This sequence originates from a woman aged 25 to 45 with acute COVID-19. CDR3 loop: CASRVVGYTF. The nucleotide sequence reads TGTGCCAGCCGGGTGGTTGGCTACACCTTC.